One sample yielded the 31 T cell receptor beta chains listed below, sequenced in a study of T cells in Graves' hyperthyroidism and ophthalmopathy. TCR beta CDR3 region amplification was performed from RNA transcripts. The HTBI set primed first-round TCR CDR3 RT-PCR. Each CDR3 protein gets one entry after TCRdb re-called the multiplex PCR reads with MiXCR. The sample yields roughly 380,000 distinct CDR3 sequences, roughly 15% seen once. Sequencing was carried out using blood. The receptors here all came from a woman aged 18-29 years with Graves' hyperthyroidism.

This clonotype came up a few times. The J gene is TRBJ1-5, the V gene TRBV28, with unresolved D. The CDR3 spans 13 residues. The germline V gene has CDR1 MDHEN and CDR2 SYDVKM. Trimming took off 8 bases at V and 5 bases at J, with 13 bases between the two ends. CDR3 in amino acids: CASDREFDQPQHF. As DNA, the CDR3 is TGTGCCAGCGATAGGGAGTTTGATCAGCCCCAGCATTTT. The entire variable domain, with the rest obtained from reference TRBV28 and TRBJ1-5, is as follows: DVKVTQSSRYLVKRTGEKVFLECVQDMDHENMFWYRQDPGLGLRLIYFSYDVKMKEKGDIPEGYSVSREKKERFSLILESASTNQTSMYLCASDREFDQPQHFGDGTRLSIL.

This clonotype was counted many times. V is TRBV16 and J is TRBJ1-1, with D possibly TRBD1 on 6 matching bases. Trimming cost V 11 bases and J 1 base, with 8 bases left between them. The CDR3 loop spans 11 amino acids. Germline values: CDR1 KGHSY, CDR2 FQNENV. The CDR3 nucleotides are TGTGCCCGAGGGGGGAACACTGAAGCTTTCTTT. Encoded protein: CARGGNTEAFF. Looking up the rest from reference TRBV16 and TRBJ1-1 gives the full variable domain: GEEVAQTPKHLVRGEGQKAKLYCAPIKGHSYVFWYQQVLKNEFKFLISFQNENVFDETGMPKERFSAKCLPNSPCSLEIQATKLEDSAVYFCARGGNTEAFFGQGTRLTVV.

This chain uses TRBV19 with TRBJ2-1; D not resolved. This CDR3 contains 18 residues. V was shortened by 3 bases and J by 0 bases, with 18 bases between the two germline ends. The germline V gene encodes CDR1 LNHDA and CDR2 SQIVND (reference sequence). This chain's CDR3 is CASSIWETDLSSYNEQFF. The CDR3 DNA reads as TGTGCCAGTAGTATTTGGGAAACAGACTTGAGCTCCTACAATGAGCAGTTCTTC.

This clonotype was detected a few times. The chain recombines TRBV5-1 with TRBJ1-2; the D is unclear. Germline V lookup: CDR1 SGHRS, CDR2 YFSETQ. The CDR3 contains 14 residues. The V gene lost 4 bases and the J gene lost 7 bases, with 17 bases spanning the gap. The CDR3 here is CASSPSTATSGYTF. Here the CDR3 DNA reads TGCGCCAGCAGCCCGTCCACGGCTACATCTGGCTACACCTTC. Looking up the rest from reference TRBV5-1 and TRBJ1-2 gives the full variable domain: KAGVTQTPRYLIKTRGQQVTLSCSPISGHRSVSWYQQTPGQGLQFLFEYFSETQRNKGNFPGRFSGRQFSNSRSEMNVSTLELGDSALYLCASSPSTATSGYTFGSGTRLTVV.

This chain connects TRBV20-1 to TRBJ2-5, with D perhaps TRBD2 (6 bases). Deletions cut 2 bases from V and 5 bases from J, with 15 bases between. The CDR3 is 14 amino acids. From germline, CDR1 is DFQATT and CDR2 SNEGSKA (reference sequence). The CDR3 here is CSARSGSRGETQYF. Here the CDR3 DNA reads TGCAGTGCTAGATCGGGTTCCCGGGGGGAGACCCAGTACTTC.

The chain is built from TRBV28 and TRBJ1-3; a weak D match, TRBD1 (5 bases). This CDR3 contains 15 residues. V lost 6 bases, J lost 3 bases, and 15 bases lay in between. Germline CDR1 reads MDHEN; CDR2 reads SYDVKM. CDR3: CASRSSGTNGNTIYF. In nucleotides, the CDR3 is TGTGCCAGCAGGTCATCCGGGACGAATGGAAACACCATATATTTT. The full variable domain, rest sourced from reference TRBV28 and TRBJ1-3, is DVKVTQSSRYLVKRTGEKVFLECVQDMDHENMFWYRQDPGLGLRLIYFSYDVKMKEKGDIPEGYSVSREKKERFSLILESASTNQTSMYLCASRSSGTNGNTIYFGEGSWLTVV.

This clonotype was observed a handful of times. The CDR3: CASSYGGFTEAFF. CDR3 nucleotides: TGTGCCAGCAGTTACGGGGGCTTCACTGAAGCTTTCTTT. The chain links TRBV6-1 to TRBJ1-1; possible D gene TRBD1, 6 bases. Germline V gives CDR1 MNHNS, CDR2 SASEGT. The ends were cut back, 5 bases at V and 4 bases at J, with 11 bases in the middle. The CDR3 has 13 amino acids.

This clonotype was counted between two and nine times. This sequence joins TRBV9 and TRBJ2-7; the D gene could be TRBD1 or TRBD2 (5 bases each). Trimming shortened V by 5 bases and J by 9 bases, and 15 bases separated the two germline ends. The germline CDR1 and CDR2 sequences are SGDLS and YYNGEE. The CDR3 runs to 12 residues. The CDR3 region is CASSRDGRTQYF. The DNA of the CDR3 is TGTGCCAGCAGTCGGGACGGCCGAACGCAGTACTTC.

In this sample, this clonotype turned up many times. J is TRBJ2-3 and V is TRBV20-1; the D call may be TRBD1 or TRBD2 (5 bases each). Trimming stripped 1 base from V and 0 bases from J, with 8 bases between. The CDR3 is made up of 14 amino acids. Looked up from germline, CDR1 is DFQATT and CDR2 is SNEGSKA (reference sequence). The CDR3: CSARAGPSTDTQYF. The CDR3 nucleotides are TGCAGTGCTAGAGCGGGGCCAAGCACAGATACGCAGTATTTT.

This chain links TRBV7-9 with TRBJ2-1; 10 bases map to TRBD2. The CDR3 runs to 15 residues. Germline assignment: CDR1 SEHNR and CDR2 FQNEAQ (reference sequence). Trimming took 5 bases from V and 6 from J; bases not matched to a gene: 7. As DNA, the CDR3 is TGTGCCAGCAGCCTCCTAGCGGGAGATGTCAATGAGCAGTTCTTC. Translated: CASSLLAGDVNEQFF.

This clonotype was detected ten times or more. V is TRBV13 and J is TRBJ2-7; 9 positions agree with TRBD1. Per germline, CDR1 PRHDT and CDR2 FYEKMQ (reference sequence). CDR3 length equals 16 residues. Unmatched junction bases numbered 12, after V lost 5 bases and J lost 4 bases. The CDR3 reads CASSTSPGQGKYEQYF. The CDR3 coding sequence is TGTGCCAGCAGCACCTCCCCGGGACAGGGCAAATACGAGCAGTACTTC.

This clonotype was found many times. J is TRBJ2-5 and V is TRBV28; 12 bases align to TRBD1. Germline V CDR1 and CDR2: MDHEN, SYDVKM. The ends lost 9 bases at V and 5 bases at J; junction bases unmatched: 13. This CDR3 region has 16 residues. CDR3 DNA sequence: TGTGCCAGAAAAACCGGGACAGGGGGCGTCCGGGAGACCCAGTACTTC. Its protein product is CARKTGTGGVRETQYF. Variable domain in full (rest from reference TRBV28 and TRBJ2-5): DVKVTQSSRYLVKRTGEKVFLECVQDMDHENMFWYRQDPGLGLRLIYFSYDVKMKEKGDIPEGYSVSREKKERFSLILESASTNQTSMYLCARKTGTGGVRETQYFGPGTRLLVL.

This clonotype was found many times. The chain couples TRBV7-2 to TRBJ2-7; TRBD2 matches at 13 bases. Germline V CDR1 and CDR2: SGHTA, FQGNSA. The CDR3 sequence is 17 residues long. V lost 3 bases, J lost 4 bases, and 9 bases stayed unmatched. CDR3 sequence reads: CASSLVRTSGSRYEQYF. Written as DNA, the CDR3 is TGTGCCAGCAGCTTGGTCAGGACTAGCGGGAGTAGATACGAGCAGTACTTC. The full variable domain, with the rest looked up from reference TRBV7-2 and TRBJ2-7, is GAGVSQSPSNKVTEKGKDVELRCDPISGHTALYWYRQSLGQGLEFLIYFQGNSAPDKSGLPSDRFSAERTGGSVSTLTIQRTQQEDSAVYLCASSLVRTSGSRYEQYFGPGTRLTVT.

This clonotype was recorded many times. CDR3 nucleotides: TGTGCCAGCAGGCTCGCAAGGTCAACTAATGAAAAACTGTTTTTT. Translation: CASRLARSTNEKLFF. This chain links TRBV2 with TRBJ1-4; D ambiguous. This CDR3 has 15 residues. Looked up from germline, CDR1 is SNHLY and CDR2 is FYNNEI. Between the trimmed V and J ends, which lost 6 bases and 0 bases, there was a span of 11 bases.

This chain joins TRBV2 and TRBJ2-7, with TRBD2 matching over 9 bases. The CDR3 totals 15 residues. The germline gives CDR1 SNHLY, CDR2 FYNNEI. Trimming removed 3 bases from V and 4 bases from J; junction bases left unmatched: 7. The CDR3: CASSDPGLAHYEQYF. The CDR3 bases are TGTGCCAGCAGTGACCCCGGACTAGCGCATTACGAGCAGTACTTC. Combining the CDR3 with reference TRBV2 and TRBJ2-7 gives the whole variable domain EPEVTQTPSHQVTQMGQEVILRCVPISNHLYFYWYRQILGQKVEFLVSFYNNEISEKSEIFDDQFSVERPDGSNFTLKIRSTKLEDSAMYFCASSDPGLAHYEQYFGPGTRLTVT.

There are many counts of this clonotype. The genes are TRBV2 and TRBJ2-7, with TRBD2 as a possible D gene (7 bases). Per germline, CDR1 SNHLY and CDR2 FYNNEI. The CDR3 extends over 13 amino acids. The ends were cut back, 6 bases at V and 7 bases at J, with 16 bases in the middle. The CDR3 nucleotides are TGTGCCAGCAGGCTGAGGGGGGGTTTTGAGCAGTACTTC. It specifies CASRLRGGFEQYF.

The chain combines TRBV30 with TRBJ2-7; 11 nucleotides line up with TRBD1. The CDR3 has 13 residues. V lost 3 bases to trimming and J lost 6 bases; unmatched junction nucleotides: 4. Germline V gene lookup returns CDR1 GTSNPN and CDR2 SVGIG (reference sequence). The CDR3 reads CAWRRDRGTEQYF. In DNA, the CDR3 is TGTGCCTGGAGGCGGGACAGGGGGACCGAGCAGTACTTC.

CDR3 in amino acids: CASSQGAGENTEAFF. The CDR3 DNA reads TGCGCCAGCAGCCAGGGGGCGGGGGAGAACACTGAAGCTTTCTTT. The chain combines TRBV4-3 with TRBJ1-1; tentatively, D is TRBD1 (6 bases). Trimming stripped 3 bases from V and 1 base from J, with 12 bases between. The CDR3 length is 15 residues. From germline, CDR1 is LGHNA and CDR2 YSLEER.

The table lists this clonotype with many counts. This chain connects TRBV4-1 to TRBJ2-7; 7 bases fit TRBD2. Per the germline V gene, CDR1 is MGHRA and CDR2 is YSYEKL. This CDR3 is 15 amino acids long. With V trimmed by 3 bases and J by 4 bases, 9 bases remained unmatched. CDR3 region: CASSQGEGLGYEQYF. The CDR3 nucleotides are TGCGCCAGCAGCCAGGGGGAGGGGTTGGGGTACGAGCAGTACTTC.

The J gene is TRBJ1-2, the V gene TRBV4-3, with D perhaps matching TRBD1 (6 bases). Trimming removed 0 bases at V and 8 bases at J, with 13 bases between. This CDR3 is built from 14 residues. Germline assignment: CDR1 LGHNA and CDR2 YSLEER. The CDR3 is CASSQDLGARGYTF. The DNA of the CDR3 is TGCGCCAGCAGCCAAGATTTGGGGGCCCGGGGCTACACCTTC.

The rearrangement links TRBV6-5 to TRBJ2-7, with TRBD1 identical over 10 bases. V shed 1 base and J 5 bases; nucleotides not matched to a gene: 8. This CDR3 spans 16 amino acids. The germline CDR1 and CDR2 sequences are MNHEY and SVGAGI. The CDR3 DNA is TGTGCCAGCAGTTACTTGCGAGCGACAGGGGGCGACGAGCAGTACTTC. This codes for CASSYLRATGGDEQYF.

With regard to this clonotype: This may arise from a read error, as a much more abundant clone is one base away. V usage is TRBV28 and J usage is TRBJ2-1, with 7 bases lining up with TRBD2. The V gene end was trimmed by 0 bases and the J gene end by 10 bases; junction bases not matched to a gene: 9. The germline CDR1 and CDR2 sequences are MDHEN and SYDVKM. The CDR3 sequence is 15 residues long. CDR3 amino acids: CASSLWAGVMYEQFF. CDR3 nucleotides: TGTGCCAGCAGTTTATGGGCGGGAGTAATGTACGAGCAGTTCTTC.

Ten or more counts support this clonotype. The rearrangement uses TRBV30 and TRBJ1-1; maybe TRBD1 (5 bases). This CDR3 contains 13 residues. The V end was cut by 3 bases, the J end by 2 bases, with 10 bases between. Per the germline V gene, CDR1 is GTSNPN and CDR2 is SVGIG (reference sequence). CDR3 amino acids: CAWRGDYNTEAFF. CDR3 sequence (DNA): TGTGCCTGGAGAGGGGATTATAACACTGAAGCTTTCTTT.

This clonotype was observed many times. J is TRBJ2-7 and V is TRBV5-1; D perhaps matches TRBD1 (6 bases). The CDR3 spans 14 residues. CDR1 is SGHRS and CDR2 is YFSETQ in the germline V gene. V lost 4 bases to trimming and J lost 1 base, with 12 bases between them. The CDR3 DNA reads as TGCGCCAGCAGCGGTAACAGGGTATCCTACGAGCAGTACTTC. Translating it yields CASSGNRVSYEQYF.

This clonotype has ten or more counts. This chain links TRBV28 with TRBJ2-3, with TRBD2 identical over 11 bases. The V segment lost 6 bases and the J segment 2 bases; nucleotides outside the gene matches: 4. The CDR3 runs to 15 residues. Germline V CDR1 and CDR2: MDHEN, SYDVKM. CDR3 sequence (DNA): TGTGCCAGCAGGGGACTAGCGGAGTACACAGATACGCAGTATTTT. This encodes CASRGLAEYTDTQYF.

This clonotype has just a few counts. V is TRBV25-1 and J is TRBJ1-2; no definite D call. Trimming left V 7 bases short and J 8 bases short, with 14 bases between. Germline CDR1 and CDR2: MGHDK and SYGVNS. There are 12 residues in the CDR3. The CDR3 DNA is TGTGCCAGCAAGGTGGACCTGAGGGGCTACACCTTC. Protein sequence: CASKVDLRGYTF.

About this clonotype itself: This may arise from a read error, as a much more abundant clone is one base away. The chain combines TRBV20-1 with TRBJ2-1, with 12 bases that match TRBD2. The J call may be faulty, since TRBJ2-7 better matches the DNA end. This CDR3 spans 15 amino acids. Germline V gene data show CDR1 as DFQATT and CDR2 as SNEGSKA (reference sequence). The CDR3 sequence: CSARALAGGYNEQYF. The CDR3 DNA follows: TGCAGTGCTAGAGCTCTAGCGGGAGGGTACAATGAGCAGTACTTC.

This clonotype was seen ten or more times. The rearrangement links TRBV5-5 to TRBJ2-7, with D possibly matching TRBD2 (6 bases). V was clipped by 4 bases and J by 9 bases, with 17 bases between them. In germline, CDR1 is SGHKS, CDR2 YYEKEE (reference sequence). This CDR3 contains 13 residues. The CDR3 loop reads CASSPGELAVQYF. As DNA, the CDR3 is TGTGCCAGCAGCCCGGGAGAGTTAGCGGTGCAGTACTTC.

The V and J genes are TRBV28 and TRBJ1-4; TRBD1 matches 8 bases. CDR1 is MDHEN, CDR2 SYDVKM, per germline. The CDR3 covers 15 residues. Germline trimming cut 5 bases from V and 7 bases from J; bases unmatched to any gene: 9. The chain's CDR3 is CASSGATGVGEKLFF. The CDR3 DNA follows: TGTGCCAGCAGTGGGGCGACAGGGGTGGGTGAAAAACTGTTTTTT.

This chain joins TRBV5-1 and TRBJ2-5, with 8 bases identical to TRBD2. CDR1 is SGHRS and CDR2 is YFSETQ in the germline V gene. The CDR3 runs 14 residues. After removal of 4 bases from V and 3 bases from J, the junction contained 5 bases not matched to a gene. CDR3 sequence (DNA): TGCGCCAGCAGCATTAGCGGGACGAAAGAGACCCAGTACTTC. It encodes CASSISGTKETQYF.

This clonotype was counted at least ten times. The chain's CDR3 is CASSRGQGYGYTF. The CDR3, as DNA: TGCGCCAGCAGCCGGGGACAGGGCTATGGCTACACCTTC. The rearrangement uses TRBV5-1 and TRBJ1-2; 9 bases line up with TRBD1. Germline V lookup: CDR1 SGHRS, CDR2 YFSETQ. This CDR3 has 13 residues. J gave up 4 bases and V 4 bases, and 2 bases lay outside the gene matches. Looking up the rest from reference TRBV5-1 and TRBJ1-2 gives the full variable domain: KAGVTQTPRYLIKTRGQQVTLSCSPISGHRSVSWYQQTPGQGLQFLFEYFSETQRNKGNFPGRFSGRQFSNSRSEMNVSTLELGDSALYLCASSRGQGYGYTFGSGTRLTVV.